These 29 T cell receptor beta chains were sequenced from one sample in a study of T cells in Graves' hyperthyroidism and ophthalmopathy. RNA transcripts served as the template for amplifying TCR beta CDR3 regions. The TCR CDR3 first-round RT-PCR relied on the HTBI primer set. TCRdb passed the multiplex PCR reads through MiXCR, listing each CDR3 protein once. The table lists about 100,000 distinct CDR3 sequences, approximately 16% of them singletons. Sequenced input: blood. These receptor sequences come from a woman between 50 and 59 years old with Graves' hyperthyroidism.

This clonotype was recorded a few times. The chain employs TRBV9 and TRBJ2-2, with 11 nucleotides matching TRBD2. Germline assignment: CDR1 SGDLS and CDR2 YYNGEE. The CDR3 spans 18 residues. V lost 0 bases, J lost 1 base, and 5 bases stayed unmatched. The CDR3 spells CASSVDGGLAVNTGELFF. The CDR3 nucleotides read TGTGCCAGCAGCGTAGACGGGGGACTAGCGGTGAACACCGGGGAGCTGTTTTTT.

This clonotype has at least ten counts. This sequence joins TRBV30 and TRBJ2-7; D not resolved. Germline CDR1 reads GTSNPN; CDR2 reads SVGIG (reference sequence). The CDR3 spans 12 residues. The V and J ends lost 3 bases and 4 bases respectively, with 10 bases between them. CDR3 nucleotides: TGTGCCTGGAGCGACGACTTTTACGAGCAGTACTTC. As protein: CAWSDDFYEQYF.

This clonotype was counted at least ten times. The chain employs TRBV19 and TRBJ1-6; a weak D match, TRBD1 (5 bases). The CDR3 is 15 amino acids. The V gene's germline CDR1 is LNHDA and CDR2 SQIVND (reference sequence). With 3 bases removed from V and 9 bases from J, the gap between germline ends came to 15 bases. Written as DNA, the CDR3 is TGTGCCAGTAGTATGCGGACACCAGGTGGTTCACCCCTCCACTTT. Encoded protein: CASSMRTPGGSPLHF.

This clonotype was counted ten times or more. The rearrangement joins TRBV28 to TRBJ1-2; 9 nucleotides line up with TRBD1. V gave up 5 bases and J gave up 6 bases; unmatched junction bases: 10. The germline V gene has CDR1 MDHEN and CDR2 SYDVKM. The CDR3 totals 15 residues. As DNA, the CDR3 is TGTGCCAGCAGTCGACCGGGACAGGGTAGAGATGGCTACACCTTC. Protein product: CASSRPGQGRDGYTF.

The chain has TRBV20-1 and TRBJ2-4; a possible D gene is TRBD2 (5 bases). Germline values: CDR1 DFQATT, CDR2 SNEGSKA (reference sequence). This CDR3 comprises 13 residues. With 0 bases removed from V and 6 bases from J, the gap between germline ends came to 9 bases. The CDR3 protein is CSARDSRGNIQYF. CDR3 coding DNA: TGCAGTGCTAGAGATTCACGGGGAAACATTCAGTACTTC.

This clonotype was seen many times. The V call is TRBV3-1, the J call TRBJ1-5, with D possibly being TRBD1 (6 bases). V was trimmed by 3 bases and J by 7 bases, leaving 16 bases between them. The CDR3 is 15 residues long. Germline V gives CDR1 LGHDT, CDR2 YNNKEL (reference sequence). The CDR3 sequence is CASSHGGAARQPQHF. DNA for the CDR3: TGTGCCAGCAGCCATGGGGGGGCAGCCCGACAGCCCCAGCATTTT. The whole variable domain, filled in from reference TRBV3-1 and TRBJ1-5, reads DTAVSQTPKYLVTQMGNDKSIKCEQNLGHDTMYWYKQDSKKFLKIMFSYNNKELIINETVPNRFSPKSPDKAHLNLHINSLELGDSAVYFCASSHGGAARQPQHFGDGTRLSIL.

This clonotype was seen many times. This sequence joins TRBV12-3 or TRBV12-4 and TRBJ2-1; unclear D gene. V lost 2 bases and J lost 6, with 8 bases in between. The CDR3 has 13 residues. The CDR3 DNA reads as TGTGCCAGCAGTTTATTAGTTCCCAATGAGCAGTTCTTC. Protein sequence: CASSLLVPNEQFF.

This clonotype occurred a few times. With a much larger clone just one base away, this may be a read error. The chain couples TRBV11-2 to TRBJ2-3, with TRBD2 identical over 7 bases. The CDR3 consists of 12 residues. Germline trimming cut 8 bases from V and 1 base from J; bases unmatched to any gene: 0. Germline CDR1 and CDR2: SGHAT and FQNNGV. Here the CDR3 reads CASGRGTDTQYF. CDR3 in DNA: TGTGCCAGCGGGAGGGGCACAGATACGCAGTATTTT.

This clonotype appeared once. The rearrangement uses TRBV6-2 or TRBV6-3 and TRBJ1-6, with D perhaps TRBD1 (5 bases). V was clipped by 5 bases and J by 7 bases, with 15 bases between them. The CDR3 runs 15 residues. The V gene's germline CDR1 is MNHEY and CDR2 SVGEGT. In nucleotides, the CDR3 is TGTGCCAGCAGTCCAGTGGGGGGAGAAAATTCACCCCTCCACTTT. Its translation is CASSPVGGENSPLHF.

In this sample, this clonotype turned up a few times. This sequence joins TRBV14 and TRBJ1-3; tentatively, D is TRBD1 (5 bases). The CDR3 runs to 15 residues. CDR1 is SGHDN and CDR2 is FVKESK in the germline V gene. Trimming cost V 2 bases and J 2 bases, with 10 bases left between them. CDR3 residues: CASSQNKGAGNTIYF. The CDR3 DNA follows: TGTGCCAGCAGCCAAAATAAAGGGGCTGGAAACACCATATATTTT.

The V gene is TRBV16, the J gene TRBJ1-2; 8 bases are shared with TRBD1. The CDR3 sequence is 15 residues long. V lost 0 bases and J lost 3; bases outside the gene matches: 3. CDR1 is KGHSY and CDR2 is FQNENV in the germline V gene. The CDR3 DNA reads TGTGCCAGCAGCCAATCGGTGACAGGGGACTATGGCTACACCTTC. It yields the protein CASSQSVTGDYGYTF.

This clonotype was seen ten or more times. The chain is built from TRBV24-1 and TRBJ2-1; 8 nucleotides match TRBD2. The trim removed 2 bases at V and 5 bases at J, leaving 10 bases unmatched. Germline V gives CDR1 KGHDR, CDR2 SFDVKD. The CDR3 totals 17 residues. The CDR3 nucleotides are TGTGCCACCAGTGATTCCCGGACTAGCAGGGAAAACAATGAGCAGTTCTTC. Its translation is CATSDSRTSRENNEQFF.

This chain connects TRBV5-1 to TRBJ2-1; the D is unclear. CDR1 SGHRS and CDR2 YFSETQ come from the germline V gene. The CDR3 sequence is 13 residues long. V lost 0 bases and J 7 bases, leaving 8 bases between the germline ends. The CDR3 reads CASSLGAENEQFF. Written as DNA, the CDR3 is TGCGCCAGCAGCTTGGGTGCCGAAAATGAGCAGTTCTTC. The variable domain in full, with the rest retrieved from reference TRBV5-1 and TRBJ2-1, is KAGVTQTPRYLIKTRGQQVTLSCSPISGHRSVSWYQQTPGQGLQFLFEYFSETQRNKGNFPGRFSGRQFSNSRSEMNVSTLELGDSALYLCASSLGAENEQFFGPGTRLTVL.

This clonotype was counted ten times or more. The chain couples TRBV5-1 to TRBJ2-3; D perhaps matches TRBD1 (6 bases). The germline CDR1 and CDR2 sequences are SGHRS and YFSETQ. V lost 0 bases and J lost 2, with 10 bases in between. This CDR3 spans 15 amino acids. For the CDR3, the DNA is TGCGCCAGCAGCTTGGACAGGGCCGACACAGATACGCAGTATTTT. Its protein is CASSLDRADTDTQYF.

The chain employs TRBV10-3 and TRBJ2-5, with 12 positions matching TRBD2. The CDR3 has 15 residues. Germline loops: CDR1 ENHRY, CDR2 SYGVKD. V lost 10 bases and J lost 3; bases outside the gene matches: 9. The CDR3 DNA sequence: TGTGCCAGCTCTTCAGGACTAGCGGGAAAAGAGACCCAGTACTTC. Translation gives CASSSGLAGKETQYF.

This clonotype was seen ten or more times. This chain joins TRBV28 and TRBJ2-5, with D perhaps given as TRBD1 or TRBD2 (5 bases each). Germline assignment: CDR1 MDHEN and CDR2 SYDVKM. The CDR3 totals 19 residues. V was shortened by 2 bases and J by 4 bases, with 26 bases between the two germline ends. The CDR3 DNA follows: TGTGCCAGCAGTTTACCCAAATTGGCATACAGGACTCGAATAGAGACCCAGTACTTC. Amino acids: CASSLPKLAYRTRIETQYF.

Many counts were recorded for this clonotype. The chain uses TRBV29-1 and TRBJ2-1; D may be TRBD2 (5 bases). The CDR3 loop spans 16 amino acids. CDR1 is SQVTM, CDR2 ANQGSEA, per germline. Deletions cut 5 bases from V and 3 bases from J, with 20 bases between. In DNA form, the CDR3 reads TGCAGCGTTCGTGGTCTGCGGGTGGACCGCTACAATGAGCAGTTCTTC. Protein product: CSVRGLRVDRYNEQFF.

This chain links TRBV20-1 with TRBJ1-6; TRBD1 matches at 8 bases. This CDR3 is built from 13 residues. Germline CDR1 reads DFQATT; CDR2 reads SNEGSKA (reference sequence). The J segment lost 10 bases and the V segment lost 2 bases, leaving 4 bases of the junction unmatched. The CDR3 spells CSARKTGESPLHF. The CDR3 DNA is TGCAGTGCTAGAAAGACAGGGGAATCACCCCTCCACTTT.

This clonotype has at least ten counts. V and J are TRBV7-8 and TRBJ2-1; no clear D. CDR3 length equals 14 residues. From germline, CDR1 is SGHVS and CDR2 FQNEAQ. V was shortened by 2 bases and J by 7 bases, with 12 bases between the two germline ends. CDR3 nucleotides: TGTGCCAGCAGCTTAAGTCGTCTGCAAAATGAGCAGTTCTTC. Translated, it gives CASSLSRLQNEQFF.

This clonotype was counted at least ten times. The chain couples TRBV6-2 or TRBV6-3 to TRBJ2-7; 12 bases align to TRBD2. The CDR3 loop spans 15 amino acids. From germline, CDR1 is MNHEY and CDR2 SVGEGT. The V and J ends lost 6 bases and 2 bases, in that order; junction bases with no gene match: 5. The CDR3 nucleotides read TGTGCCAGCAGCACTAGCGGGAGGCCTACCTACGAGCAGTACGTC. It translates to CASSTSGRPTYEQYV.

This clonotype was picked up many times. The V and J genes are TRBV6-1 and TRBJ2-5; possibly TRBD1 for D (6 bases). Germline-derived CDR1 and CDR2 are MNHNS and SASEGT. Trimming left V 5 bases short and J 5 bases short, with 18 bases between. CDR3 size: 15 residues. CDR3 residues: CASSYSRGRWETQYF. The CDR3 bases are TGTGCCAGCAGTTACAGCAGGGGCCGTTGGGAGACCCAGTACTTC.

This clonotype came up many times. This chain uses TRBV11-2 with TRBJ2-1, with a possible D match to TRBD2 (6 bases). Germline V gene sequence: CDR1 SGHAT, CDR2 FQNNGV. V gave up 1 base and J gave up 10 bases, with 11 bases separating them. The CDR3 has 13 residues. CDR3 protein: CASSLGGGGEQFF. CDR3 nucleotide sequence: TGTGCCAGCAGCTTAGGGGGTGGGGGGGAGCAGTTCTTC.

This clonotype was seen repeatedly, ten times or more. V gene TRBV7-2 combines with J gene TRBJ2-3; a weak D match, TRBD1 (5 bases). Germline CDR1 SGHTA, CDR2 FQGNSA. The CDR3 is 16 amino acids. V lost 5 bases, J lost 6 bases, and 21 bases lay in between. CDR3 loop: CASSHLFSPPGDTQYF. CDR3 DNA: TGTGCCAGCAGCCACCTGTTTAGTCCTCCAGGGGATACGCAGTATTTT.

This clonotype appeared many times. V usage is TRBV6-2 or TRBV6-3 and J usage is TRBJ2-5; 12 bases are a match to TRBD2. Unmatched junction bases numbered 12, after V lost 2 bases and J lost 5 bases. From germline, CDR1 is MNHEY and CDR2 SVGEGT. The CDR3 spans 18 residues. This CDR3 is CASSYVSASGRALETQYF. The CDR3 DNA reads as TGTGCCAGCAGTTACGTGTCGGCTAGCGGGAGGGCCCTTGAGACCCAGTACTTC.

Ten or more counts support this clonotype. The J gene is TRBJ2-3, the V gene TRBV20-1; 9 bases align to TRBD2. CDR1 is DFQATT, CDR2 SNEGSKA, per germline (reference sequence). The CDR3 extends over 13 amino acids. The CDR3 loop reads CSPGASGMDTQYF. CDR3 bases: TGCAGCCCCGGCGCTAGCGGGATGGATACGCAGTATTTT.

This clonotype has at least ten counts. CDR3 loop: CSAISGGRTDTQYF. In DNA, the CDR3 is TGCAGTGCAATATCAGGGGGCCGCACAGATACGCAGTATTTT. The rearrangement joins TRBV20-1 to TRBJ2-3; 8 bases agree with TRBD1. The CDR3 has 14 amino acids. Germline values: CDR1 DFQATT, CDR2 SNEGSKA (reference sequence). Trimming took 6 bases from V and 1 from J; bases not matched to a gene: 6.

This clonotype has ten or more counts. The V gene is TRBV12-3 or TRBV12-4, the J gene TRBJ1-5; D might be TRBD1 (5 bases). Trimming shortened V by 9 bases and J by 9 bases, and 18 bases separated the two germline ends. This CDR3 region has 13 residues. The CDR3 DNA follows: TGTGCCAGTAAGATACGGGGGGACTGGCCCCAGCATTTT. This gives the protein CASKIRGDWPQHF.

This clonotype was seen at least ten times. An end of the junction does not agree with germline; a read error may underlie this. The CDR3 here is CASGLNNSPLHF. The DNA for the CDR3 is TGTGCCAGCGGTTTGAATAATTCACCCCTCCACTTT. The chain links TRBV28 to TRBJ1-6, with D hard to call. Per the germline V gene, CDR1 is MDHEN and CDR2 is SYDVKM. The CDR3 runs to 12 residues.

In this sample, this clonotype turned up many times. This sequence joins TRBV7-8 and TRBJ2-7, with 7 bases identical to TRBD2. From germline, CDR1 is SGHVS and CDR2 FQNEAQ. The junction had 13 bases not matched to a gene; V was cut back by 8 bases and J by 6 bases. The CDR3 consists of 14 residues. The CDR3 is CASGLVQRDSEQYF. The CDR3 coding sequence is TGTGCCAGCGGCCTTGTCCAGCGGGATTCCGAGCAGTACTTC.